This is a list of T cell receptor beta chains from one sample in a study of Tregs in tolerant kidney transplant recipients. Assay used: immunoSEQ multiplex PCR; TCRdb lists only in-frame clones, some missing. Of approximately 90,000 clones listed, over 85% were seen once; the top ten hold 4.7%. The sample was CD8+ T cells from blood. All receptors derive from a human donor in good health. CDR3s include the opening cysteine and the closing phenylalanine or tryptophan. The D gene is left open where the match is weak. Not all rows give a size; the values are once, few, many and, for expanded clones, a class.

15	TRBV7-7	TRBJ2-1	NA	NA	CASSPLGLSYNEQFF	TGTGCCAGCAGTCCCCTGGGACTGTCCTACAATGAGCAGTTCTTC
15	TRBV27	TRBJ2-7	NA	NA	CASSFGTFVSREQYF	TGTGCCAGCAGTTTCGGAACGTTTGTTTCGAGGGAACAGTACTTC
14	TRBV5-6	TRBJ2-7	NA	NA	CASTLMTDGYEQYF	TGTGCCAGCACCTTGATGACAGACGGCTACGAGCAGTACTTC
12	TRBV27	TRBJ1-5	NA	NA	CASSLGGQPQHF	TGTGCCAGCAGTTTGGGCGGCCAGCCCCAGCATTTT
14	TRBV10-3	TRBJ2-7	NA	NA	CAISAAGSVYEQYF	TGTGCCATCTCAGCAGCAGGGTCTGTCTACGAGCAGTACTTC
17	TRBV5-4	TRBJ1-1	NA	TRBD1	CASSLFGYGQGNTEAFF	TGTGCCAGCAGCTTGTTCGGTTACGGACAGGGGAACACTGAAGCTTTCTTT
11	TRBV5-6	TRBJ1-2	NA	NA	CASRGARGYTF	TGTGCCAGCAGAGGTGCGCGGGGCTACACCTTC
14	TRBV4-1	TRBJ2-7	NA	NA	CASSQDRVPYEQYF	TGCGCCAGCAGCCAAGACAGGGTACCCTACGAGCAGTACTTC
15	TRBV19	TRBJ2-5	NA	NA	CASSISPGEGETQYF	TGTGCCAGTAGTATTTCCCCAGGGGAGGGAGAGACCCAGTACTTC
15	TRBV6-5	TRBJ2-5	few	TRBD1	CASRRQGNHQETQYF	TGTGCCAGCAGGCGACAGGGGAATCACCAAGAGACCCAGTACTTC
17	TRBV4-1	TRBJ2-1	once	TRBD2	CASSQSGLAGEGNEQFF	TGCGCCAGCAGCCAATCGGGACTAGCGGGAGAGGGCAATGAGCAGTTCTTC
15	TRBV5-1	TRBJ2-7	NA	TRBD1	CASSLSQGARYEQYF	TGCGCCAGCAGCTTGTCCCAGGGGGCGCGTTACGAGCAGTACTTC
15	TRBV10-1	TRBJ2-7	few	TRBD1	CASSAWDRGRHEQYF	TGCGCCAGCAGCGCGTGGGACAGGGGGCGGCACGAGCAGTACTTC
15	TRBV13	TRBJ2-7	once	NA	CASSLFGGFSYEQYF	TGTGCCAGCAGCTTATTTGGGGGATTCTCCTACGAGCAGTACTTC
17	TRBV27	TRBJ2-5	NA	TRBD2	CASSSPPTSGRKETQYF	TGTGCCAGCAGTTCCCCCCCGACTAGCGGGAGGAAAGAGACCCAGTACTTC
11	TRBV21-1	TRBJ2-3	NA	NA	CASAKPDTQYF	TGTGCCAGCGCCAAACCAGATACGCAGTATTTT
14	TRBV27	TRBJ2-7	NA	TRBD1	CASSQGQLSYEQYF	TGTGCCAGCAGCCAGGGACAGCTCTCCTACGAGCAGTACTTC
16	TRBV7-9	TRBJ2-7	NA	TRBD1	CASSLPKGQGTYEQYF	TGTGCCAGCAGCCTCCCTAAGGGACAGGGTACCTACGAGCAGTACTTC
15	TRBV9	TRBJ2-7	NA	NA	CASSVTGSSSYEQYF	TGTGCCAGCAGCGTAACAGGGTCTAGCTCCTACGAGCAGTACTTC
13	TRBV27	TRBJ1-2	NA	TRBD1	CASSLSRDSGYTF	TGTGCCAGCAGTTTATCCAGGGACAGTGGCTACACCTTC
14	TRBV9	TRBJ2-3	NA	NA	CASSSDMSTDTQYF	TGTGCCAGCAGCTCAGACATGAGCACAGATACGCAGTATTTT
15	TRBV19	TRBJ1-5	NA	NA	CASSIVPFSNQPQHF	TGTGCCAGTAGTATAGTACCGTTTAGCAATCAGCCCCAGCATTTT
15	TRBV6-1	TRBJ1-5	many	NA	CASSEGPDPNQPQHF	TGTGCCAGCAGTGAAGGTCCCGATCCAAATCAGCCCCAGCATTTT
13	TRBV13	TRBJ2-5	NA	NA	CASSFLRKETQYF	TGTGCCAGCAGCTTCCTCAGGAAAGAGACCCAGTACTTC
15	TRBV13	TRBJ2-1	NA	TRBD1	CASSLDRGLYNEQFF	TGTGCCAGCAGCCTCGACAGGGGGCTCTACAATGAGCAGTTCTTC
15	TRBV13	TRBJ1-2	NA	TRBD1	CASSLGPSVDRGYTF	TGTGCCAGCAGCTTAGGCCCGTCCGTGGACAGGGGCTACACCTTC
18	TRBV18	TRBJ2-1	NA	TRBD2	CASSPILADPSSYNEQFF	TGTGCCAGCTCACCGATCCTAGCGGATCCAAGCTCCTACAATGAGCAGTTCTTC
15	TRBV19	TRBJ1-6	NA	NA	CASSINRRGISPLHF	TGTGCCAGTAGTATAAATCGGCGAGGGATTTCACCCCTCCACTTT
13	TRBV5-6	TRBJ2-7	NA	NA	CASSLYPLYEQYF	TGTGCCAGCAGCTTGTACCCCCTCTACGAGCAGTACTTC
17	TRBV14	TRBJ2-3	NA	NA	CASSQDSYKRRGDTQYF	TGTGCCAGCAGCCAAGATTCCTACAAGCGGCGGGGAGATACGCAGTATTTT
14	TRBV9	TRBJ2-5	NA	NA	CASSVSNSMETQYF	TGTGCCAGCAGCGTGTCGAACTCGATGGAGACCCAGTACTTC
16	TRBV18	TRBJ1-5	once	NA	CASSPERVELNQPQHF	TGTGCCAGCTCCCCTGAGAGGGTGGAACTCAATCAGCCCCAGCATTTT
16	TRBV27	TRBJ2-2	NA	TRBD1	CASSLRQGHVTGELFF	TGTGCCAGCAGTTTACGACAGGGGCACGTCACCGGGGAGCTGTTTTTT
16	TRBV5-6	TRBJ2-1	NA	TRBD1	CASSRSSRGWYNEQFF	TGTGCCAGCAGCCGGTCCAGCAGGGGGTGGTACAATGAGCAGTTCTTC
10	TRBV2	TRBJ2-7	NA	TRBD1	CASAGGEQYF	TGTGCCAGTGCAGGGGGCGAGCAGTACTTC
16	TRBV7-9	TRBJ2-4	NA	TRBD2	CASSPSGVGVKNIQYF	TGTGCCAGCAGCCCTAGCGGGGTGGGGGTCAAAAACATTCAGTACTTC
12	TRBV11-2	TRBJ2-1	NA	NA	CASTKNGNEQFF	TGTGCCAGCACCAAAAACGGCAATGAGCAGTTCTTC
14	TRBV9	TRBJ2-3	NA	NA	CASSVGLDADTQYF	TGTGCCAGCAGCGTAGGCCTCGATGCAGATACGCAGTATTTT
12	TRBV4-1	TRBJ1-1	NA	NA	CASSEGYTEAFF	TGCGCCAGCAGTGAGGGGTACACTGAAGCTTTCTTT
13	TRBV30	TRBJ1-2	NA	NA	CAWNGPSRRGYTF	TGTGCCTGGAATGGCCCCTCGAGGCGCGGCTACACCTTC
19	TRBV6-4	TRBJ2-2	few	TRBD2	CASSDGLAGGPRETGELFF	TGTGCCAGCAGTGACGGTCTAGCGGGAGGGCCACGGGAAACCGGGGAGCTGTTTTTT
14	TRBV29-1	TRBJ2-7	few	NA	CSAVRAGTSYEQYF	TGCAGCGCTGTCCGAGCGGGGACATCCTACGAGCAGTACTTC
13	TRBV9	TRBJ1-1	NA	NA	CASSAGTNTEAFF	TGTGCCAGCAGCGCAGGAACAAACACTGAAGCTTTCTTT
14	TRBV27	TRBJ2-1	once	NA	CASSLPRLSNEQFF	TGTGCCAGCAGTCTCCCTCGTTTATCGAATGAGCAGTTCTTC
16	TRBV1	TRBJ2-3	NA	NA	CTSSQDRAICTDTQYF	TGCACCAGCAGCCAAGACCGGGCGATCTGCACAGATACGCAGTATTTT
15	TRBV12-2	TRBJ2-7	NA	NA	CASRLGQRFTYEQYF	TGTGCAAGTCGCTTGGGACAGAGGTTTACCTACGAGCAGTACTTC
12	TRBV13	TRBJ1-1	NA	NA	CASSLNRAEAFF	TGTGCCAGCAGCTTAAATAGGGCTGAAGCTTTCTTT
15	TRBV5-1	TRBJ1-2	NA	TRBD1	CASSSRTGRDYGYTF	TGCGCCAGCAGCTCCAGGACAGGGAGGGACTATGGCTACACCTTC
16	TRBV19	TRBJ2-1	NA	TRBD2	CASSETAGINADEQFF	TGTGCCAGTAGTGAGACAGCGGGAATCAACGCCGATGAGCAGTTCTTC
19	TRBV10-2	TRBJ1-2	NA	TRBD1	CASSDPIILLGTGRYGYTF	TGCGCCAGCAGTGACCCGATCATCCTTCTCGGGACAGGCCGCTATGGCTACACCTTC
16	TRBV11-2	TRBJ2-3	once	TRBD2	CASSLVGTRGSDTQYF	TGTGCCAGCAGCTTAGTGGGGACTAGGGGGTCAGATACGCAGTATTTT
15	TRBV6-5	TRBJ1-5	NA	TRBD1	CASSPGQSTGEPQHF	TGTGCCAGCAGTCCGGGACAGAGTACGGGGGAGCCCCAGCATTTT